The 17 T cell receptor beta chains listed next were all sequenced from one sample in a study of response to subunit inactivated influenza vaccine. MiXCR, run by TCRdb on the RT-PCR reads, gives a single entry per CDR3 protein. The table has hundreds of thousands of distinct CDR3 sequences, about 15% seen once; the top ten hold about 9.9%. The sample was PBMCs from blood, taken 11 to 12 days after vaccination. Source of these receptors: a man over 45 who received an inactivated influenza vaccine.

In this sample, this clonotype turned up once. One junction end does not reproduce the germline sequence, and a read error may be involved. The CDR3 DNA follows: TGTGCCAGCAGCCGCGGACTATCCGGGGAGCCGTTTTTT. Translation: CASSRGLSGEPFF. The chain carries TRBV6-1 and TRBJ2-2; weak D call: TRBD2 (6 bases). The V gene's germline CDR1 is MNHNS and CDR2 SASEGT. This CDR3 is 13 amino acids long.

CDR3 coding DNA: TGTGCCAGCAGTGTACAGGGGACTGGAAACACCATATATTTT. This sequence encodes CASSVQGTGNTIYF. The chain recombines TRBV2 with TRBJ1-3, with 7 bases identical to TRBD1. The CDR3 contains 14 residues. Germline lookup yields CDR1 SNHLY and CDR2 FYNNEI. The V and J ends lost 4 bases and 2 bases, in that order; junction bases with no gene match: 2.

V and J are TRBV7-2 and TRBJ2-5; perhaps TRBD1 as D (6 bases). V dropped 3 bases and J dropped 3 bases, with 14 bases sitting between them. From germline, CDR1 is SGHTA and CDR2 FQGNSA. CDR3 length equals 15 residues. CDR3 sequence (DNA): TGTGCCAGCAGCTTCGACAGGCGTACTAAAGAGACCCAGTACTTC. This gives the protein CASSFDRRTKETQYF.

The chain uses TRBV6-1 and TRBJ1-3; 9 bases match TRBD1. Germline CDR1 reads MNHNS; CDR2 reads SASEGT. This CDR3 contains 14 residues. After removal of 7 bases from V and 1 base from J, the junction contained 2 bases not matched to a gene. For the CDR3, the DNA is TGTGCCAGCACTGACAGGGGGTCTGGAAACACCATATATTTT. This encodes CASTDRGSGNTIYF.

The chain combines TRBV30 with TRBJ1-4; D gene ambiguous. This CDR3 has 14 amino acids. Germline CDR1 is GTSNPN and CDR2 is SVGIG (reference sequence). Trimming cost V 3 bases and J 6 bases, with 14 bases left between them. The CDR3 is CAWSSGILDEKLFF. CDR3 bases: TGTGCCTGGAGCTCGGGAATACTAGATGAAAAACTGTTTTTT.

This clonotype was counted ten times or more. The V gene is TRBV6-1, the J gene TRBJ2-3; a possible D gene is TRBD2 (7 bases). V lost 5 bases and J lost 4, with 13 bases in between. The CDR3 has 14 residues. Germline values: CDR1 MNHNS, CDR2 SASEGT. CDR3: CASSPRGRADTQYF. DNA of the CDR3: TGTGCCAGCAGTCCAAGGGGGAGGGCAGATACGCAGTATTTT.

The V call is TRBV7-8, the J call TRBJ2-2; 11 bases match TRBD2. V lost 5 bases and J lost 3; bases outside the gene matches: 8. This CDR3 region has 17 residues. Per the germline V gene, CDR1 is SGHVS and CDR2 is FQNEAQ. The CDR3 loop is CASSPTLAGGDTGELFF. CDR3 DNA sequence: TGTGCCAGCAGCCCCACGTTAGCGGGAGGGGACACCGGGGAGCTGTTTTTT.

The rearrangement links TRBV20-1 to TRBJ2-1, with 10 bases matching TRBD1. CDR3 size: 14 residues. V dropped 5 bases and J dropped 0; count of bases not matched to a gene: 1. Germline values: CDR1 DFQATT, CDR2 SNEGSKA (reference sequence). The DNA of the CDR3 is TGCAGTGCTTGGACAGGGGGCTCCTACAATGAGCAGTTCTTC. Encoded protein: CSAWTGGSYNEQFF.

The rearrangement uses TRBV3-1 and TRBJ2-7, with 10 bases aligning to TRBD1. The CDR3 length is 17 residues. Germline V gene data show CDR1 as LGHDT and CDR2 as YNNKEL (reference sequence). Trimming cost V 0 bases and J 3 bases; bases outside gene matches: 8. The CDR3: CASSQDWIGDRGYEQYF. The DNA of the CDR3 is TGTGCCAGCAGCCAAGATTGGATTGGGGACAGGGGCTACGAGCAGTACTTC.

In this sample, this clonotype turned up a few times. This chain connects TRBV20-1 to TRBJ2-7; 14 bases map to TRBD2. The CDR3 spans 15 residues. V lost 3 bases, J lost 3 bases, and 4 bases stayed unmatched. Germline V CDR1 and CDR2: DFQATT, SNEGSKA (reference sequence). The CDR3 spells CSASQGTSGGYEQYF. DNA for the CDR3: TGCAGTGCTAGCCAAGGGACTAGCGGGGGCTACGAGCAGTACTTC.

The CDR3 loop is CASSPRISSTDTQYF. The CDR3, as DNA: TGTGCCAGCAGCCCCCGAATTTCGTCCACAGATACGCAGTATTTT. The chain employs TRBV9 and TRBJ2-3; D call uncertain. V was shortened by 4 bases and J by 2 bases, with 14 bases between the two germline ends. Per the germline V gene, CDR1 is SGDLS and CDR2 is YYNGEE. The length of the CDR3 is 15 residues.

This clonotype was found many times. The chain is built from TRBV29-1 and TRBJ2-7, with TRBD1 identical over 10 bases. The V gene end was trimmed by 0 bases and the J gene end by 4 bases; junction bases not matched to a gene: 6. CDR1 is SQVTM, CDR2 ANQGSEA, per germline. CDR3 length: 15 amino acids. The CDR3 DNA reads as TGCAGCGTTGAAGAGTGGGACAGGGGTGGATACGAGCAGTACTTC. It is translated as CSVEEWDRGGYEQYF.

V gene TRBV5-1 combines with J gene TRBJ2-2; TRBD2 is a possible D gene (6 bases). V was pared by 9 bases and J by 6 bases, with 24 bases between. The length of the CDR3 is 16 residues. From germline, CDR1 is SGHRS and CDR2 YFSETQ. The CDR3 region is CAISPLRGGFSGELFF. CDR3 DNA sequence: TGCGCCATCAGTCCTTTGCGGGGCGGATTCTCCGGGGAGCTGTTTTTT.

This clonotype was picked up a small number of times. V and J are TRBV3-1 and TRBJ2-1; TRBD2 agrees at 8 bases. Germline values: CDR1 LGHDT, CDR2 YNNKEL (reference sequence). V trimming: 3 bases; J trimming: 8 bases; junction bases outside the gene matches: 9. The CDR3 length is 15 residues. CDR3 DNA: TGTGCCAGCAGCCAGGGGACTAGTAATGGGGATGAGCAGTTCTTC. Translated: CASSQGTSNGDEQFF.

The chain links TRBV10-3 to TRBJ1-5; D may be TRBD1 (5 bases). The V gene's germline CDR1 is ENHRY and CDR2 SYGVKD. The CDR3 runs 15 residues. V was pared by 4 bases and J by 4 bases, with 14 bases between. CDR3 DNA: TGTGCCATCAGTGGGGGGACCGGTAAAAATCAGCCCCAGCATTTT. Encoded protein: CAISGGTGKNQPQHF.

This clonotype showed up just a few times. This chain joins TRBV7-6 and TRBJ1-1; no clear D gene. Looked up from germline, CDR1 is SGHVS and CDR2 is FNYEAQ. Trimming stripped 4 bases from V and 1 base from J, with 7 bases between. This CDR3 region has 13 residues. The CDR3 sequence is CASSSDQNTEAFF. The CDR3 DNA reads as TGTGCCAGCAGCTCCGACCAGAACACTGAAGCTTTCTTT.

This clonotype was observed a handful of times. V usage is TRBV7-8 and J usage is TRBJ2-7; 8 positions agree with TRBD1. V dropped 4 bases and J dropped 6; count of bases not matched to a gene: 8. This CDR3 has 14 residues. Germline V gene lookup returns CDR1 SGHVS and CDR2 FQNEAQ. The CDR3 spells CASSSFDRGSEQYF. The CDR3 bases are TGTGCCAGCAGCTCTTTCGACAGGGGAAGCGAGCAGTACTTC. The variable domain in full, with the rest retrieved from reference TRBV7-8 and TRBJ2-7, is GAGVSQSPRYKVAKRGQDVALRCDPISGHVSLFWYQQALGQGPEFLTYFQNEAQLDKSGLPSDRFFAERPEGSVSTLKIQRTQQEDSAVYLCASSSFDRGSEQYFGPGTRLTVT.